The clone carrying this T cell receptor beta chain was found once. Healthy donors, matched for age and sex, constituted the control group. Between the trimmed V and J ends, which lost 0 bases and 8 bases, there was a span of 13 bases. Germline V lookup: CDR1 LGHDT, CDR2 YNNKEL (reference sequence). The length of the CDR3 is 14 residues. The data were obtained in a study of CD8 T cells in Susac syndrome. The RNA, about 0.45 to 1 ug, was put through reverse transcription using random hexamers. Each CDR3 protein gets one entry after TCRdb re-called the immunoSEQ multiplex PCR reads with MiXCR. The sample includes about 190,000 distinct CDR3 sequences, approximately 93% of them seen just once.

The specimen sequenced was CD4+ T cells from PBMCs. This clonotype originated in a human donor in good health. The chain couples TRBV3-1 to TRBJ1-2; D is uncertain. This chain's CDR3 is CASSQDPLAAGYTF. The DNA of the CDR3 is TGTGCCAGCAGCCAAGATCCTCTCGCTGCGGGCTACACCTTC.